The rows below give T cell receptor beta chains drawn from one sample of a study of cytomegalovirus exposure and HLA in healthy donors. The repertoire was sequenced with immunoSEQ multiplex PCR; TCRdb's copy has only in-frame clones and lacks some. The sample yields over 110,000 clones, under 90% seen once. Sequenced input: PBMCs. These receptors came from a male donor in good health and CMV-seronegative. Each CDR3 is given with its conserved first and last residue. A D gene is named only where the DNA matches it firmly. Clone size is shown for a subset of rows, as once, few, many or a class of expanded clone.

>NA|TRBJ2-3|TRBV4-3|NA
TGCGCCAGCAGCCAAGATCAGGGCAAGGGGACAGATACGCAGTATTTT
CASSQDQGKGTDTQYF
>NA|TRBJ1-5|TRBV2|TRBD1
TGTGCCAGCACCCGGGAACAGGGGGATCAGCCCCAGCATTTT
CASTREQGDQPQHF
>NA|TRBJ2-7|TRBV4-2|NA
TGTGCCAGCAGCCCCTATTTAGCCTACGAGCAGTACTTC
CASSPYLAYEQYF
>NA|TRBJ1-3|TRBV6-5|NA
TGTGCCACCAGTCAAGGAAACACCATATATTTT
CATSQGNTIYF
>NA|TRBJ2-3|TRBV9|NA
TGTGCCAGCAGCGGGGGAGTGACGGCCTCAGATACGCAGTATTTT
CASSGGVTASDTQYF
>NA|TRBJ2-7|TRBV6-1|NA
TGTGCCAGCAGTGTGGCGGTACCAGGGGACGAGCAGTACTTC
CASSVAVPGDEQYF
>NA|TRBJ2-2|TRBV25-1|NA
TGTGCCAGCAGTGGTTGGGGAGGAATCAGCGGGGAGCTGTTTTTT
CASSGWGGISGELFF
>NA|TRBJ2-5|TRBV18|NA
TGTGCCAGCTCACCAGAGAAAGAGACCCAGTACTTC
CASSPEKETQYF
>NA|TRBJ2-5|TRBV4-1|TRBD2
TGCGCCAGCAGCACGAACCTAGCGGGAGGTGCTAGGTGGCAAGAGACCCAGTACTTC
CASSTNLAGGARWQETQYF
>NA|TRBJ2-1|TRBV4-2|TRBD2
TGTGCCAGCAGCCAAGATAGGGGACTAGTCAATGAGCAGTTCTTC
CASSQDRGLVNEQFF
>once|TRBJ2-1|TRBV28|NA
TGTGCCAGCAGTCCTCTTCTAGCGAGTATGGGGTTCTTC
CASSPLLASMGFF
>NA|TRBJ1-1|TRBV5-1|TRBD1
TGCGCCAGCAGTGACAGGGGGCACACTGAAGCTTTCTTT
CASSDRGHTEAFF
>once|TRBJ2-3|TRBV7-2|NA
TGTGCCAGCAGCCCTGGACTCGGCACAGATACGCAGTATTTT
CASSPGLGTDTQYF
>NA|TRBJ1-2|TRBV13|NA
TGTGCCAGCAGCTTAGGGGAGGATTATGGCTACACCTTC
CASSLGEDYGYTF
>few|TRBJ1-5|TRBV6-5|NA
TGTGCCAGCAGGGGGTTGACGGGAGGGGAGCCCCAGCATTTT
CASRGLTGGEPQHF
>NA|TRBJ2-3|TRBV19|NA
TGTGCCAGTAGTATGGAGGGCAGTCTCACAGATACGCAGTATTTT
CASSMEGSLTDTQYF
>NA|TRBJ2-1|TRBV19|TRBD1
TGTGCCAGTGGGCAGGGGGCCTACAATGAGCAGTTCTTC
CASGQGAYNEQFF
>NA|TRBJ2-7|TRBV15|TRBD2
TGTGCCACCAGCAGGGGACTAGCGGGAGCCTACGAGCAGTACTTC
CATSRGLAGAYEQYF
>NA|TRBJ2-2|TRBV5-5|NA
TGTGCCAGCAGCTTGGCAGGTATCGGGGAGCTGTTTTTT
CASSLAGIGELFF
>few|TRBJ1-1|TRBV28|NA
TGTGCCAGCAGCCCTCCGGACGGGAGGACCAGAGCTTTCTTT
CASSPPDGRTRAFF
>NA|TRBJ1-2|TRBV30|NA
TGTGCCTGGACTAAGGGGGCTAACTATGGCTACACCTTC
CAWTKGANYGYTF
>NA|TRBJ1-2|TRBV6-4|TRBD1
TGTGCCAGCAGTGGGGATACACAGGGGGAAGGCTACACCTTC
CASSGDTQGEGYTF
>NA|TRBJ2-2|TRBV28|NA
TGTGCCAGCAGTTCCACTCCGCAGGCTATGACCGGGGAGCTGTTTTTT
CASSSTPQAMTGELFF
>NA|TRBJ2-7|TRBV21-1|NA
TGTGCCAGCAGCTCTCCGCGGGGCGCGGGGGAAGACTACGAGCAGTACTTC
CASSSPRGAGEDYEQYF
>NA|TRBJ1-5|TRBV15|NA
TGTGCCACCAGCAGAGCCTCGACAGCTTCAAGCAATCAGCCCCAGCATTTT
CATSRASTASSNQPQHF
>NA|TRBJ1-5|TRBV10-1|NA
TGCGCCATCCCACAATCTACCCCCGGGGGTCAGCCCCAGCATTTT
CAIPQSTPGGQPQHF
>NA|TRBJ1-5|TRBV27|NA
TGTGCCAGCAGTAAATCAGCGACTCAGCCCCAGCATTTT
CASSKSATQPQHF
>once|TRBJ1-1|TRBV6-5|NA
TGTGCCAGCAGTTATAGCAGGGGTATGAACACTGAAGCTTTCTTT
CASSYSRGMNTEAFF
>NA|TRBJ2-1|TRBV10-3|TRBD2
TGTGCCATCAGTGGGGGGGGTGGGTCGTTCTACAATGAGCAGTTCTTC
CAISGGGGSFYNEQFF
>NA|TRBJ2-7|TRBV5-4|TRBD1
TGTGCCAGCAGCTCCCCCTCCGGGACAGGAACATACGAGCAGTACTTC
CASSSPSGTGTYEQYF
>NA|TRBJ2-7|TRBV5-1|NA
TGCGCCAGCAGCTTGGTACAGGGGAGGAGCTACGAGCAGTACTTC
CASSLVQGRSYEQYF
>few|TRBJ1-3|TRBV4-2|TRBD1
TGTGCCAGCAGCCAAGGGACAGGGGGAAACACCATATATTTT
CASSQGTGGNTIYF
>NA|TRBJ2-2|TRBV28|NA
TGTGCCAGCAGTTTTGGGGGGGCTAGGACCGGGGAGCTGTTTTTT
CASSFGGARTGELFF
>NA|TRBJ2-5|TRBV25-1|NA
TGTGCCATAGCGCGGGAGACCCAGTACTTC
CAIARETQYF
>once|TRBJ2-1|TRBV19|TRBD2
TGTGCCAGTAGTTCCCGACTAGCGGGAGGGCCAGGGAATGAGCAGTTCTTC
CASSSRLAGGPGNEQFF
>NA|TRBJ1-5|TRBV29-1|NA
TGCAGCGTTATTACTGGCAATCAGCCCCAGCATTTT
CSVITGNQPQHF
>NA|TRBJ2-3|TRBV15|TRBD2
TGTGCCACCAGCTCACGGGCGGGGAGGGCCGGAGATACGCAGTATTTT
CATSSRAGRAGDTQYF
>NA|TRBJ2-7|TRBV18|NA
TGTGCCAGCTCACCACCGGGAGTAGACTACGAGCAGTACTTC
CASSPPGVDYEQYF
>NA|TRBJ1-1|TRBV19|NA
TGTGCCAGTAGTCCGCGGGGGGGGCCAAACACTGAAGCTTTCTTT
CASSPRGGPNTEAFF
>NA|TRBJ1-3|TRBV28|NA
TGTGCCAGCAGTTTTTCAATCAGGGGAAGAAACACCATATATTTT
CASSFSIRGRNTIYF
>NA|TRBJ1-1|TRBV28|TRBD1
TGTGCCAGCAGCGCGACAGGGGGCCGTGGACCGACTGAAGCTTTCTTT
CASSATGGRGPTEAFF
>NA|TRBJ2-3|TRBV4-3|NA
TGCGCCAGCAGCCGTTCAGCGCGACGGGACAACACAGATACGCAGTATTTT
CASSRSARRDNTDTQYF
>NA|TRBJ2-5|TRBV9|TRBD2
TGTGCCAGCAGTATTAGCGGGAACCAAGAGACCCAGTACTTC
CASSISGNQETQYF
>NA|TRBJ2-4|TRBV7-2|TRBD2
TGTGCCAGCAGCGTATTAGCGGGAGGAGGAGGAAACATTCAGTACTTC
CASSVLAGGGGNIQYF
>NA|TRBJ2-2|TRBV4-3|TRBD2
TGCGCCAGCAGCCAAGGGTGGGGGAGGGCCGGCACCGGGGAGCTGTTTTTT
CASSQGWGRAGTGELFF
>NA|TRBJ2-1|TRBV5-6|TRBD2
TGTGCCAGCAGCCCGGGGACTAGCGCTTACTACAATGAGCAGTTCTTC
CASSPGTSAYYNEQFF
>NA|TRBJ2-3|TRBV2|NA
TGTGCCAGCGAGACTGCGATCCGAACAGATACGCAGTATTTT
CASETAIRTDTQYF
>few|TRBJ2-3|TRBV7-9|NA
TGTGCCAGCAGTTATACTAGACAGGACGATACGCAGTATTTT
CASSYTRQDDTQYF